The 28 T cell receptor beta chains below all came from one sample that was sequenced in a study of memory CD4+ T cells and cytomegalovirus serostatus. Single viable CD3+CD4+CD8-CD45RO+ cells were sorted as the memory CD4+ T cells. Sequenced by immunoSEQ multiplex PCR; TCRdb stores in-frame clones only, minus some. The table has over 25,000 clones, 70% to 80% seen once. Sequenced: memory CD4+ T cells from blood. These receptors all stem from an adult in good health and CMV-seronegative.

The chain is built from TRBV19 and TRBJ1-1; weak D call: TRBD1 (5 bases). From germline, CDR1 is LNHDA and CDR2 SQIVND (reference sequence). V was pared by 6 bases and J by 3 bases, with 8 bases between. The CDR3 covers 12 residues. The CDR3 bases are TGTGCCAGTAGGGAACAGGACACTGAAGCTTTCTTT. This codes for CASREQDTEAFF.

The chain links TRBV11-2 to TRBJ1-1; possibly TRBD1 for D (5 bases). This CDR3 contains 14 residues. V dropped 3 bases and J dropped 5 bases, with 13 bases sitting between them. CDR1 is SGHAT and CDR2 is FQNNGV in the germline V gene. For the CDR3, the DNA is TGTGCCAGCAGCTTCGACCCCAGGACAACTGAAGCTTTCTTT. Translating gives CASSFDPRTTEAFF. Complete variable domain (other parts from reference TRBV11-2 and TRBJ1-1): EAGVAQSPRYKIIEKRQSVAFWCNPISGHATLYWYQQILGQGPKLLIQFQNNGVVDDSQLPKDRFSAERLKGVDSTLKIQPAKLEDSAVYLCASSFDPRTTEAFFGQGTRLTVV.

The chain joins TRBV29-1 to TRBJ1-1; 9 nucleotides align to TRBD1. Per germline, CDR1 SQVTM and CDR2 ANQGSEA. The CDR3 loop spans 17 amino acids. V was clipped by 4 bases and J by 1 base; unmatched bases: 13. The CDR3 DNA reads TGCAGCGTTGGGGTGTACAGGGGGCTTAGGAAGAACACTGAAGCTTTCTTT. It yields the protein CSVGVYRGLRKNTEAFF.

The gene calls are TRBV30 and TRBJ2-1, with 8 bases aligning to TRBD2. V lost 4 bases to trimming and J lost 6 bases; unmatched junction nucleotides: 11. Germline CDR1 and CDR2: GTSNPN and SVGIG (reference sequence). The CDR3 is made up of 15 amino acids. CDR3 sequence (DNA): TGTGCCTGGACCGTACCAGCGGGGGCCTTCAATGAGCAGTTCTTC. Protein: CAWTVPAGAFNEQFF.

V is TRBV7-2 and J is TRBJ2-5; D is perhaps TRBD1 (5 bases). This CDR3 has 13 residues. CDR1 SGHTA and CDR2 FQGNSA come from the germline V gene. With 8 bases removed from V and 5 bases from J, the gap between germline ends came to 15 bases. The CDR3 DNA follows: TGTGCCAGCTCCACCGGACAATCGGAGACCCAGTACTTC. It yields the protein CASSTGQSETQYF.

The chain recombines TRBV11-2 with TRBJ2-7; D call uncertain. Deletions cut 8 bases from V and 0 bases from J, with 17 bases between. Germline CDR1 is SGHAT and CDR2 is FQNNGV. This CDR3 comprises 15 residues. The CDR3 DNA sequence: TGTGCCAGCGGTCCTCCCGGAGCCCCCTCCTACGAGCAGTACTTC. Translating gives CASGPPGAPSYEQYF.

The rearrangement joins TRBV7-2 to TRBJ1-2, with a possible D match to TRBD1 (5 bases). V lost 5 bases to trimming and J lost 5 bases, with 6 bases between them. The CDR3 loop spans 11 amino acids. Germline V lookup: CDR1 SGHTA, CDR2 FQGNSA. Written as DNA, the CDR3 is TGTGCCAGCAGCCGACAGTATGGCTACACCTTC. Translation gives CASSRQYGYTF.

DNA of the CDR3: TGTGCCAGCTCACAAAATTGGGCAGCGGCAGCCTCTAACTATGGCTACACCTTC. Translating it yields CASSQNWAAAASNYGYTF. The chain recombines TRBV18 with TRBJ1-2; D ambiguous. CDR3 length: 18 residues. The germline V gene encodes CDR1 KGHSH and CDR2 LQKENI. Trimming stripped 4 bases from V and 0 bases from J, with 21 bases between.

The rearrangement links TRBV5-1 to TRBJ2-1, with 7 bases aligning to TRBD1. Per the germline V gene, CDR1 is SGHRS and CDR2 is YFSETQ. The V segment lost 3 bases and the J segment 3 bases; nucleotides outside the gene matches: 3. CDR3 length: 14 amino acids. In DNA, the CDR3 is TGCGCCAGCAGCTCTAGGGACAGCTACAATGAGCAGTTCTTC. It translates to CASSSRDSYNEQFF.

The genes are TRBV19 and TRBJ1-3, with D unclear. V was shortened by 3 bases and J by 0 bases, with 9 bases between the two germline ends. The germline V gene encodes CDR1 LNHDA and CDR2 SQIVND (reference sequence). This CDR3 has 15 residues. CDR3 protein: CASSIIQSSGNTIYF. CDR3 nucleotide sequence: TGTGCCAGTAGTATTATCCAGAGCTCTGGAAACACCATATATTTT.

V and J are TRBV5-3 and TRBJ1-5; no reliable D call. TRBV5-3 is an ORF for which the function is uncertain. Trimming pared 2 bases from V and 0 bases from J, leaving 9 bases between. This CDR3 contains 15 residues. The CDR3 DNA reads TGTGCCAGAAGCTTAGGCACCTATAGCAATCAGCCCCAGCATTTT. This translates into CARSLGTYSNQPQHF.

The chain combines TRBV5-8 with TRBJ1-2; 9 bases line up with TRBD1. V shed 4 bases and J 2 bases; nucleotides not matched to a gene: 3. CDR1 and CDR2 (germline): SGHTS, YDEGEE. The CDR3 covers 14 residues. The CDR3, as DNA: TGTGCCAGCAGCGGGACAGGGAAAAACTATGGCTACACCTTC. Translation: CASSGTGKNYGYTF.

V is TRBV6-1 and J is TRBJ1-5; D gene uncertain. Trimming took 4 bases from V and 1 from J, leaving 5 bases between them. Germline CDR1 reads MNHNS; CDR2 reads SASEGT. This CDR3 has 13 amino acids. CDR3 protein: CASSGGSNQPQHF. Written as DNA, the CDR3 is TGTGCCAGCAGTGGCGGGAGCAATCAGCCCCAGCATTTT.

The CDR3 protein is CSVEGGQGYGYTF. CDR3 in DNA: TGCAGCGTTGAAGGCGGACAGGGCTATGGCTACACCTTC. This chain links TRBV29-1 with TRBJ1-2, with 8 positions matching TRBD1. The germline V gene encodes CDR1 SQVTM and CDR2 ANQGSEA. V lost 1 base and J lost 4; bases outside the gene matches: 2. The CDR3 covers 13 residues. Full variable domain (remainder filled in from reference TRBV29-1 and TRBJ1-2): SAVISQKPSRDICQRGTSLTIQCQVDSQVTMMFWYRQQPGQSLTLIATANQGSEATYESGFVIDKFPISRPNLTFSTLTVSNMSPEDSSIYLCSVEGGQGYGYTFGSGTRLTVV.

This clone was counted only a few times. This rearrangement joins TRBV10-2 to TRBJ2-2; D not resolved. CDR1 and CDR2 (germline): WSHSY, SAAADI. The germline V and J ends were trimmed by 5 bases and 9 bases, with 10 bases remaining between them. The CDR3 spans 12 residues. The CDR3 nucleotides read TGCGCCAGCAGTAGGGATCTTCGGGAGCTGTTTTTT. Its translation: CASSRDLRELFF.

V gene TRBV7-2 combines with J gene TRBJ2-6, with D possibly being TRBD2 (5 bases). The length of the CDR3 is 14 residues. CDR1 and CDR2 from the germline V gene are SGHTA and FQGNSA. The V end was cut by 7 bases, the J end by 1 base, with 8 bases between. CDR3 protein: CASMRVSGANVLTF. The DNA of the CDR3 is TGTGCCAGCATGAGGGTATCTGGGGCCAACGTCCTGACTTTC.

V is TRBV5-1 and J is TRBJ2-3; 9 bases map to TRBD1. The germline V gene encodes CDR1 SGHRS and CDR2 YFSETQ. V dropped 3 bases and J dropped 2; count of bases not matched to a gene: 4. The CDR3 covers 15 residues. The CDR3 loop reads CASSWTGEYTDTQYF. The CDR3 nucleotides read TGCGCCAGCAGCTGGACAGGGGAATACACAGATACGCAGTATTTT.

The chain is built from TRBV9 and TRBJ1-6; TRBD1 is a possible D gene (5 bases). Germline loops: CDR1 SGDLS, CDR2 YYNGEE. This CDR3 region has 17 residues. V lost 3 bases, J lost 0 bases, and 13 bases lay in between. The CDR3 protein is CASSAEGTSSYNSPLHF. The CDR3 nucleotides are TGTGCCAGCAGCGCAGAGGGGACGAGCTCCTATAATTCACCCCTCCACTTT. The full variable domain, in which reference TRBV9 and TRBJ1-6 provide the parts outside the CDR3, is DSGVTQTPKHLITATGQRVTLRCSPRSGDLSVYWYQQSLDQGLQFLIQYYNGEERAKGNILERFSAQQFPDLHSELNLSSLELGDSALYFCASSAEGTSSYNSPLHFGNGTRLTVT.

The V and J genes are TRBV4-3 and TRBJ1-2; D is undetermined. V was trimmed by 1 base and J by 0 bases, leaving 9 bases between them. Germline V gene data show CDR1 as LGHNA and CDR2 as YSLEER. The CDR3 has 15 amino acids. CDR3 sequence (DNA): TGCGCCAGCAGCCAAGGGAGGCACGCTAACTATGGCTACACCTTC. It encodes CASSQGRHANYGYTF.

The chain couples TRBV20-1 to TRBJ2-7, with D tentatively TRBD1 (6 bases). The CDR3 runs 10 residues. Trimming removed 6 bases from V and 6 bases from J, with 9 bases in between. In germline, CDR1 is DFQATT, CDR2 SNEGSKA (reference sequence). In DNA, the CDR3 is TGCAGTGCGCAGGGGCCCGAGCAGTACTTC. Translation gives CSAQGPEQYF.

This chain joins TRBV7-9 and TRBJ2-7; D is uncertain. This CDR3 has 11 residues. CDR1 is SEHNR and CDR2 is FQNEAQ in the germline V gene (reference sequence). V was pared by 5 bases and J by 4 bases, with 6 bases between. In DNA, the CDR3 is TGTGCCAGCAGCCCAGTTTACGAGCAGTACTTC. This gives the protein CASSPVYEQYF.

This clone was observed a few times. The chain uses TRBV6-1 and TRBJ1-1; D possibly corresponds to TRBD1 (5 bases). Germline CDR1 is MNHNS and CDR2 is SASEGT. This CDR3 contains 16 residues. The germline V and J ends were trimmed by 1 base and 5 bases, with 17 bases remaining between them. CDR3 protein: CASSEGMWGGGTEAFF. The CDR3 DNA is TGTGCCAGCAGTGAAGGAATGTGGGGTGGGGGAACTGAAGCTTTCTTT.

In DNA, the CDR3 is TGTGCCAGCAGTGATCGATCGGGGAATGAGCAGTTCTTC. Residues: CASSDRSGNEQFF. This sequence joins TRBV2 and TRBJ2-1; D might be TRBD2 (5 bases). V was pared by 3 bases and J by 7 bases, with 10 bases between. The CDR3 consists of 13 residues. Germline values: CDR1 SNHLY, CDR2 FYNNEI.

The V and J genes are TRBV18 and TRBJ2-7; TRBD1 agrees at 7 bases. Unmatched junction bases numbered 4, after V lost 5 bases and J lost 3 bases. Per germline, CDR1 KGHSH and CDR2 LQKENI. This CDR3 spans 13 amino acids. The DNA of the CDR3 is TGTGCCAGCTCAACGGGACAGAACTACGAGCAGTACTTC. It encodes CASSTGQNYEQYF.

V and J are TRBV19 and TRBJ1-2; D is possibly TRBD1 (6 bases). This CDR3 is built from 14 residues. V was trimmed by 7 bases and J by 2 bases, leaving 14 bases between them. Germline values: CDR1 LNHDA, CDR2 SQIVND (reference sequence). The CDR3 DNA reads as TGTGCCAGTACTTGGACAGAGCCGAACTATGGCTACACCTTC. It specifies CASTWTEPNYGYTF.

V and J are TRBV27 and TRBJ1-1; no definite D call. The germline V gene has CDR1 MNHEY and CDR2 SMNVEV (reference sequence). The CDR3 length is 11 residues. V lost 5 bases to trimming and J lost 11 bases, with 12 bases between them. Here the CDR3 DNA reads TGTGCCAGCAGTCGTGGGCAGTGGGCTTTCTTT. Amino acids: CASSRGQWAFF.

V is TRBV14 and J is TRBJ1-4; 7 bases match TRBD1. The CDR3 runs to 17 residues. The V gene's germline CDR1 is SGHDN and CDR2 FVKESK. Trimming cost V 1 base and J 0 bases; bases outside gene matches: 5. The CDR3 protein is CASSQGRQGSTNEKLFF. In nucleotides, the CDR3 is TGTGCCAGCAGCCAAGGCCGACAGGGTTCAACTAATGAAAAACTGTTTTTT.

This clone was observed a few times. The chain is built from TRBV10-1 and TRBJ2-7; 7 nucleotides line up with TRBD1. Unmatched junction bases numbered 5, after V lost 7 bases and J lost 5 bases. The CDR3 loop spans 12 amino acids. CDR1 is WNHNN, CDR2 SYGVQD, per germline (reference sequence). The CDR3 nucleotides read TGCGCCAGCAACCCTACAGGGGACGAGCAGTACTTC. This sequence encodes CASNPTGDEQYF.